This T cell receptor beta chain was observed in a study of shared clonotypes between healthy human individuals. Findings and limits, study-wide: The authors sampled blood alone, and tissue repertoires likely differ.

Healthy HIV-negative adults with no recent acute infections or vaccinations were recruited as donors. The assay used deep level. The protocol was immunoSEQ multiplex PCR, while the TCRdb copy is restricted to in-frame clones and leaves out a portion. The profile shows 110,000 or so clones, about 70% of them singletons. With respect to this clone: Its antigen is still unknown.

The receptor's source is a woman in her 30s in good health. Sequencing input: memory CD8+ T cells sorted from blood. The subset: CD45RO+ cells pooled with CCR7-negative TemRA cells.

CDR3 amino acids: CASRATGTYFSGANVLTF. CDR3 coding DNA: TGTGCCAGCAGAGCCACCGGGACGTACTTCTCTGGGGCCAACGTCCTGACTTTC. The gene calls are TRBV2 and TRBJ2-6; D tentatively reads TRBD1 or TRBD2 (5 bases each). The CDR3 sequence is 18 residues long. With 6 bases removed from V and 0 bases from J, the gap between germline ends came to 18 bases. CDR1 is SNHLY, CDR2 FYNNEI, per germline. Together with reference TRBV2 and TRBJ2-6, the CDR3 gives the full variable domain: EPEVTQTPSHQVTQMGQEVILRCVPISNHLYFYWYRQILGQKVEFLVSFYNNEISEKSEIFDDQFSVERPDGSNFTLKIRSTKLEDSAMYFCASRATGTYFSGANVLTFGAGSRLTVL.